This paragraph reports one T cell receptor beta chain. Its antigen is not known. These data come from a study of cytomegalovirus exposure and HLA in healthy donors. Findings and caveats of the study: The TCR clusters that emerged in the first cohort tended, a later analysis found, to co-occur in the roughly 120 validation repertoires. Investigators reported some 150 TCR beta chains as tied to cytomegalovirus.

Germline lookup yields CDR1 MNHEY and CDR2 SVGAGI. Trimming stripped 4 bases from V and 4 bases from J, with 5 bases between. The length of the CDR3 is 12 residues. Generated by immunoSEQ multiplex PCR, the TCRdb table keeps only in-frame clones and is missing some. In the table there are some 90,000 clones, roughly 87% of which are singletons. This chain links TRBV6-5 with TRBJ1-5; no definite D call. Sequenced input: PBMCs. The TCR comes from a woman in her 30s in good health and CMV-seronegative. The CDR3 loop is CASSSYNQPQHF. As DNA, the CDR3 is TGTGCCAGCAGTTCCTATAATCAGCCCCAGCATTTT.